Listed here are 25 T cell receptor beta chains from one sample, sequenced in a study of CD8 T cells in ankylosing spondylitis. TCRdb re-called the 5' RACE reads with MiXCR, one entry per CDR3 protein. The sample contains roughly 260,000 distinct CDR3 sequences, 15% to 20% of which appear only once. Source material: blood, either unsorted or a sorted T cell fraction (not recorded which). These receptor sequences come from a male donor with ankylosing spondylitis or in good health (not recorded which).

The V call is TRBV4-2, the J call TRBJ1-1; 10 nucleotides line up with TRBD1. The germline CDR1 and CDR2 sequences are LGHNA and YNFKEQ. J was trimmed by 11 bases and V by 2 bases; bases with no gene match: 8. CDR3 size: 14 residues. This CDR3 reads CASSQIDRGPGAFF. The CDR3 DNA reads as TGTGCCAGCAGCCAAATCGACAGGGGGCCTGGGGCTTTCTTT.

This clonotype was picked up a small number of times. The genes are TRBV12-3 or TRBV12-4 and TRBJ1-2, with no clear D. Trimming removed 3 bases from V and 0 bases from J, with 11 bases in between. The CDR3 covers 15 residues. This chain's CDR3 is CASSLGEHPNYGYTF. The CDR3 DNA sequence: TGTGCCAGCAGTTTGGGTGAACATCCTAACTATGGCTACACCTTC.

This clonotype was observed many times. The V call is TRBV10-3, the J call TRBJ2-5; D may be TRBD1 (6 bases). V lost 9 bases to trimming and J lost 3 bases, with 8 bases between them. Germline lookup yields CDR1 ENHRY and CDR2 SYGVKD. CDR3 size: 11 residues. The CDR3 spells CAIKGEETQYF. CDR3 nucleotide sequence: TGTGCCATTAAGGGGGAAGAGACCCAGTACTTC.

The gene calls are TRBV20-1 and TRBJ2-2; perhaps D is TRBD1 or TRBD2 (5 bases each). Germline CDR1 is DFQATT and CDR2 is SNEGSKA (reference sequence). Between the trimmed V and J ends, which lost 0 bases and 6 bases, there was a span of 14 bases. This CDR3 has 15 residues. The CDR3 sequence is CSARDGASFAGELFF. For the CDR3, the DNA is TGCAGTGCTAGAGATGGGGCTAGCTTCGCCGGGGAGCTGTTTTTT.

This clonotype was counted only a few times. This chain links TRBV7-9 with TRBJ2-3, with D uncertain. The V end lost 5 bases, the J end lost 6 bases, and 15 bases lay between the germline ends. Germline-derived CDR1 and CDR2 are SEHNR and FQNEAQ (reference sequence). This CDR3 region has 14 residues. The CDR3 sequence is CASSTRVSPDTQYF. CDR3 DNA sequence: TGTGCCAGCAGCACCCGGGTCTCTCCCGATACGCAGTATTTT.

For this clonotype: A read error may account for a junction end that differs from germline. The chain recombines TRBV12-3 or TRBV12-4 with TRBJ2-1; 10 bases fit TRBD1. The CDR3 runs 15 residues. For the CDR3, the DNA is TGTGCCAGCATTTTAGGGACAGGGGCTTACAATGAGCAGTTCTTC. Translated, it gives CASILGTGAYNEQFF.

This clonotype was seen more than once but under ten times. The chain links TRBV5-1 to TRBJ2-1, with D possibly matching TRBD2 (5 bases). Looked up from germline, CDR1 is SGHRS and CDR2 is YFSETQ. V shed 2 bases and J shed 1 base, with 10 bases lying between them. The length of the CDR3 is 15 residues. CDR3 sequence reads: CASSFDGNSYNEQFF. CDR3 in DNA: TGCGCCAGCAGCTTTGACGGGAATTCCTACAATGAGCAGTTCTTC.

This clonotype was observed a handful of times. V is TRBV10-3 and J is TRBJ1-6, with 11 bases aligning to TRBD1. Germline assignment: CDR1 ENHRY and CDR2 SYGVKD. The CDR3 is 13 residues long. V trimming: 4 bases; J trimming: 10 bases; junction bases outside the gene matches: 0. This CDR3 reads CAISGTGGSPLHF. For the CDR3, the DNA is TGTGCCATCAGTGGGACAGGGGGCTCACCCCTCCACTTT.

This clonotype was picked up a small number of times. This chain connects TRBV4-2 to TRBJ2-1; 7 nucleotides agree with TRBD1. The CDR3 extends over 16 amino acids. Germline-derived CDR1 and CDR2 are LGHNA and YNFKEQ. V dropped 0 bases and J dropped 5; count of bases not matched to a gene: 7. The CDR3 protein is CASSQDQGVGNNEQFF. CDR3 nucleotides: TGTGCCAGCAGCCAAGATCAGGGGGTTGGGAACAATGAGCAGTTCTTC.

Only a few counts were recorded for this clonotype. Here the CDR3 DNA reads TGCAGTGCTAGTCGGAGAAATCAAGAGACCCAGTACTTC. Amino acids: CSASRRNQETQYF. J is TRBJ2-5 and V is TRBV20-1; D not certain. Germline CDR1 and CDR2: DFQATT and SNEGSKA (reference sequence). With 3 bases removed from V and 2 bases from J, the gap between germline ends came to 10 bases. CDR3 length: 13 residues.

The chain recombines TRBV5-1 with TRBJ2-3; D unclear. V was pared by 6 bases and J by 4 bases, with 12 bases between. CDR3 length: 13 residues. Germline V gene data show CDR1 as SGHRS and CDR2 as YFSETQ. The CDR3 sequence is CASNFFAPDTQYF. In DNA form, the CDR3 reads TGCGCCAGCAACTTTTTTGCGCCAGATACGCAGTATTTT.

There are a few counts of this clonotype. The chain recombines TRBV9 with TRBJ1-1; D remains unclear. CDR1 and CDR2 from the germline V gene are SGDLS and YYNGEE. The CDR3 covers 13 residues. V lost 0 bases to trimming and J lost 1 base, with 4 bases between them. The CDR3 DNA reads TGTGCCAGCAGCGTAGATCAGAACACTGAAGCTTTCTTT. This sequence encodes CASSVDQNTEAFF.

The gene calls are TRBV20-1 and TRBJ2-1; TRBD2 matches at 16 bases. Per the germline V gene, CDR1 is DFQATT and CDR2 is SNEGSKA (reference sequence). V shed 6 bases, J shed 7 bases, and the junction held 12 bases outside the gene matches. This CDR3 comprises 17 residues. The CDR3 sequence: CSANRGLAGGLQNEQFF. DNA of the CDR3: TGCAGTGCCAATCGGGGACTAGCGGGAGGGTTGCAGAATGAGCAGTTCTTC.

This clonotype was counted between two and nine times. The chain links TRBV6-1 to TRBJ1-5; 8 positions match TRBD1. CDR1 and CDR2 from the germline V gene are MNHNS and SASEGT. Trimming at V came to 8 bases and at J to 0 bases, leaving 15 bases not matched to a gene. This CDR3 is 18 amino acids long. CDR3 sequence (DNA): TGTGCCAGCCCCAACCGAGGCAGGGGGCCGCATAGCAATCAGCCCCAGCATTTT. Translated, it gives CASPNRGRGPHSNQPQHF.

V gene TRBV5-1 combines with J gene TRBJ2-1, with 12 bases lining up with TRBD2. CDR3 length equals 16 residues. The germline gives CDR1 SGHRS, CDR2 YFSETQ. With V trimmed by 0 bases and J by 4 bases, 2 bases remained unmatched. The CDR3 reads CASSLGLAGVYNEQFF. The CDR3 nucleotides read TGCGCCAGCAGCTTGGGACTAGCGGGAGTTTACAATGAGCAGTTCTTC.

This chain connects TRBV5-1 to TRBJ2-2; 7 bases line up with TRBD2. CDR1 is SGHRS, CDR2 YFSETQ, per germline. Trimming at V came to 7 bases and at J to 3 bases, leaving 6 bases not matched to a gene. This CDR3 is built from 14 residues. The CDR3 DNA sequence: TGCGCCAGCGATCGGGGGGATTACACCGGGGAGCTGTTTTTT. The encoded protein is CASDRGDYTGELFF.

This clonotype was counted between two and nine times. V is TRBV6-1 and J is TRBJ1-5; no clear D gene. Trimming shortened V by 1 base and J by 1 base, and 14 bases separated the two germline ends. CDR1 and CDR2 from the germline V gene are MNHNS and SASEGT. This CDR3 region has 17 residues. The CDR3 loop reads CASSEGRHLGSNQPQHF. CDR3 nucleotides: TGTGCCAGCAGTGAAGGGAGACACCTAGGCAGCAATCAGCCCCAGCATTTT.

This clonotype was seen a handful of times. The chain uses TRBV13 and TRBJ2-2; D is ambiguous. V lost 7 bases and J lost 0, with 12 bases in between. Germline loops: CDR1 PRHDT, CDR2 FYEKMQ (reference sequence). This CDR3 comprises 15 residues. Written as DNA, the CDR3 is TGTGCCAGCAAGGAGTGGACCGCGAACACCGGGGAGCTGTTTTTT. Protein product: CASKEWTANTGELFF.

This clonotype has a handful of counts. V is TRBV28 and J is TRBJ2-1; D is possibly TRBD1 or TRBD2 (5 bases each). V was clipped by 5 bases and J by 1 base, with 15 bases between them. CDR1 is MDHEN and CDR2 is SYDVKM in the germline V gene. This CDR3 region has 16 residues. CDR3 residues: CASSPFLGESYNEQFF. CDR3 coding DNA: TGTGCCAGCAGTCCCTTCTTGGGGGAATCCTACAATGAGCAGTTCTTC.

This clonotype came up a few times. This chain joins TRBV4-2 and TRBJ2-2, with 9 bases matching TRBD2. This CDR3 comprises 15 residues. Germline V gene sequence: CDR1 LGHNA, CDR2 YNFKEQ. The J segment lost 2 bases and the V segment lost 4 bases, leaving 2 bases of the junction unmatched. CDR3 nucleotides: TGTGCCAGCAGCCCCGGGACTAGCAACACCGGGGAGCTGTTTTTT. Translation gives CASSPGTSNTGELFF.

The V gene is TRBV28, the J gene TRBJ1-6; 8 positions match TRBD1. The ends lost 3 bases at V and 6 bases at J; junction bases unmatched: 1. The CDR3 has 14 amino acids. CDR1 and CDR2 from the germline V gene are MDHEN and SYDVKM. The CDR3 here is CASSLGQANSPLHF. Written as DNA, the CDR3 is TGTGCCAGCAGTTTGGGACAGGCTAATTCACCCCTCCACTTT.

This clonotype has just a few counts. This chain links TRBV7-3 with TRBJ2-3; 8 nucleotides line up with TRBD2. This CDR3 spans 14 amino acids. From germline, CDR1 is SGHTA and CDR2 FQGTGA. The ends lost 5 bases at V and 4 bases at J; junction bases unmatched: 5. The CDR3 DNA is TGTGCCAGCAGCCCCGGGACTAGTGCAGATACGCAGTATTTT. Translated, it gives CASSPGTSADTQYF. Full variable domain (outside the CDR3, taken from reference TRBV7-3 and TRBJ2-3): GAGVSQTPSNKVTEKGKYVELRCDPISGHTALYWYRQSLGQGPEFLIYFQGTGAADDSGLPNDRFFAVRPEGSVSTLKIQRTERGDSAVYLCASSPGTSADTQYFGPGTRLTVL.

This clonotype was seen only a few times. This chain joins TRBV4-2 and TRBJ2-3, with 7 bases fitting TRBD2. The CDR3 has 14 amino acids. V lost 1 base to trimming and J lost 6 bases; unmatched junction nucleotides: 4. CDR1 and CDR2 (germline): LGHNA, YNFKEQ. CDR3 loop: CASSQGGRADTQYF. The CDR3 DNA reads TGTGCCAGCAGCCAAGGTGGGAGGGCTGATACGCAGTATTTT.

The CDR3 nucleotides read TGTGCCAGCAGCCAACAAACTAGCGGGAGGGCCAGGGAGACCCAGTACTTC. Translated, it gives CASSQQTSGRARETQYF. J is TRBJ2-5 and V is TRBV4-2; 13 bases match TRBD2. The CDR3 is 17 amino acids. The germline CDR1 and CDR2 sequences are LGHNA and YNFKEQ. V gave up 2 bases and J gave up 5 bases; unmatched junction bases: 8.

This clonotype has a handful of counts. The genes are TRBV5-5 and TRBJ2-2; TRBD2 aligns across 13 bases. The junction had 2 bases not matched to a gene; V was cut back by 0 bases and J by 0 bases. CDR1 and CDR2 from the germline V gene are SGHKS and YYEKEE (reference sequence). CDR3 length equals 18 residues. The CDR3 DNA sequence: TGTGCCAGCAGCTTGGGACTAGCGGGGGGATCGAACACCGGGGAGCTGTTTTTT. It specifies CASSLGLAGGSNTGELFF.